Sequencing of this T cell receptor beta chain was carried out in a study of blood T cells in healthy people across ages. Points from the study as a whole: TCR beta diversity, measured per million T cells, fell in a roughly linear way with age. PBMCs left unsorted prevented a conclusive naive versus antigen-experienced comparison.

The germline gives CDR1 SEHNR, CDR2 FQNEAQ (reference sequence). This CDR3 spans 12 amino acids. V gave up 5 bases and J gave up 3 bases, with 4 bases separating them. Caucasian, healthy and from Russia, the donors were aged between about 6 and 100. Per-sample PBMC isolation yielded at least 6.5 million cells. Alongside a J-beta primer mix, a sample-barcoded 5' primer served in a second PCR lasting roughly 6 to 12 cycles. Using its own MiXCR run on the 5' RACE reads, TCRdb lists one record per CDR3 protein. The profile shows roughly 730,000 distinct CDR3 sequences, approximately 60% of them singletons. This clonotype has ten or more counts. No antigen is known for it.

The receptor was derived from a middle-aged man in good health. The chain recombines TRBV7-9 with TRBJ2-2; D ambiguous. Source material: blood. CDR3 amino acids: CASSVDTGELFF. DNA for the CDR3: TGTGCCAGCAGCGTGGACACCGGGGAGCTGTTTTTT.